Presented here are 30 T cell receptor beta chains from one specimen sequenced in a study of OX40 agonist ivuxolimab in advanced cancers. Repertoires were generated with immunoSEQ multiplex PCR, while TCRdb's copy carries only in-frame clones and drops some. The table shows fewer than 85,000 clones, with roughly 89% occurring only once. Sample: CD4+ or CD8+ T cells sorted from blood, taken in a trial of the OX40 agonist ivuxolimab. Receptor source: an adult with an advanced solid tumor such as melanoma, head and neck, liver or kidney cancer.

This clone turned up a few times. The J gene is TRBJ2-7, the V gene TRBV11-2; no definite D call. Looked up from germline, CDR1 is SGHAT and CDR2 is FQNNGV. This CDR3 region has 15 residues. V was cut by 1 base and J by 2 bases, with 12 bases left in between. CDR3 bases: TGTGCCAGCAGCTTAGGAAGCGACCCGACCTACGAGCAGTACTTC. This codes for CASSLGSDPTYEQYF.

This chain connects TRBV10-3 to TRBJ2-5, with D perhaps assigned TRBD1 or TRBD2 (5 bases each). The assigned J gene may be wrong: the sequence end matches TRBJ2-7 better. There are 14 residues in the CDR3. The germline CDR1 and CDR2 sequences are ENHRY and SYGVKD. CDR3 amino acids: CAISVTGTGYEQYF. The CDR3 DNA follows: TGTGCCATCAGCGTCACCGGGACCGGTTACGAGCAGTACTTC.

A few counts support this clone. The V call is TRBV10-3, the J call TRBJ1-6; D is uncertain. Germline V gene data show CDR1 as ENHRY and CDR2 as SYGVKD. Trimming stripped 4 bases from V and 7 bases from J, with 5 bases between. The CDR3 consists of 12 residues. CDR3 DNA: TGTGCCATCAGTGCTGGGAATTCACCCCTCCACTTT. It is translated as CAISAGNSPLHF.

The J gene is TRBJ2-5, the V gene TRBV18; possible D gene TRBD1, 5 bases. The CDR3 contains 14 residues. Germline values: CDR1 KGHSH, CDR2 LQKENI. V dropped 1 base and J dropped 3 bases, with 9 bases sitting between them. The CDR3 region has the DNA TGTGCCAGCTCACCACTAGGACACGAAGAGACCCAGTACTTC. Translated: CASSPLGHEETQYF.

This chain connects TRBV18 to TRBJ1-1; D call uncertain. Looked up from germline, CDR1 is KGHSH and CDR2 is LQKENI. Trimming pared 6 bases from V and 0 bases from J, leaving 14 bases between. This CDR3 region has 15 residues. CDR3: CASSPNSEVNTEAFF. CDR3 in DNA: TGTGCCAGCTCGCCCAACAGTGAGGTGAACACTGAAGCTTTCTTT. The variable domain in full, completed from reference TRBV18 and TRBJ1-1, reads NAGVMQNPRHLVRRRGQEARLRCSPMKGHSHVYWYRQLPEEGLKFMVYLQKENIIDESGMPKERFSAEFPKEGPSILRIQQVVRGDSAAYFCASSPNSEVNTEAFFGQGTRLTVV.

This clone occurred a few times. This chain uses TRBV6-1 with TRBJ1-1, with a weak D call TRBD1 (5 bases). The CDR3 runs to 15 residues. Trimming stripped 0 bases from V and 4 bases from J, with 12 bases between. Germline-derived CDR1 and CDR2 are MNHNS and SASEGT. This CDR3 reads CASSEANSGGTEAFF. Written as DNA, the CDR3 is TGTGCCAGCAGTGAAGCTAACAGTGGGGGCACTGAAGCTTTCTTT.

V usage is TRBV5-1 and J usage is TRBJ2-7, with unresolved D. With 1 base removed from V and 0 bases from J, the gap between germline ends came to 11 bases. The germline V gene encodes CDR1 SGHRS and CDR2 YFSETQ. The CDR3 covers 15 residues. CDR3 sequence reads: CASSLLTAGSYEQYF. The DNA of the CDR3 is TGCGCCAGCAGCTTGTTGACCGCCGGCTCCTACGAGCAGTACTTC.

The chain employs TRBV5-1 and TRBJ2-6, with D uncertain. Deletions cut 4 bases from V and 1 base from J, with 6 bases between. CDR3 length equals 14 residues. Germline assignment: CDR1 SGHRS and CDR2 YFSETQ. CDR3 sequence (DNA): TGCGCCAGCAGCGGAACGTCTGGGGCCAACGTCCTGACTTTC. Its protein is CASSGTSGANVLTF.

The chain is built from TRBV4-1 and TRBJ1-5, with D unresolved. The V end lost 1 base, the J end lost 6 bases, and 4 bases lay between the germline ends. The CDR3 is made up of 12 amino acids. Looked up from germline, CDR1 is MGHRA and CDR2 is YSYEKL. The CDR3 loop is CASSQGFQPQHF. CDR3 bases: TGCGCCAGCAGCCAAGGATTTCAGCCCCAGCATTTT.

The chain uses TRBV30 and TRBJ2-7; 7 bases align to TRBD1. Looked up from germline, CDR1 is GTSNPN and CDR2 is SVGIG (reference sequence). With V trimmed by 2 bases and J by 1 base, 8 bases remained unmatched. The CDR3 consists of 15 residues. CDR3 in DNA: TGTGCCTGGAGTCCGGGACAGCCCTCTTCCTACGAGCAGTACTTC. It specifies CAWSPGQPSSYEQYF.

In its sample, this clone was seen a few times. The rearrangement uses TRBV14 and TRBJ1-1, with no clear D. Germline loops: CDR1 SGHDN, CDR2 FVKESK. The CDR3 length is 13 residues. Trimming took 7 bases from V and 4 from J, leaving 13 bases between them. The CDR3 here is CASTPFVSTEAFF. DNA of the CDR3: TGTGCCAGCACCCCATTCGTGAGCACTGAAGCTTTCTTT. Using reference TRBV14 and TRBJ1-1 for the parts outside the CDR3, the full variable domain is EAGVTQFPSHSVIEKGQTVTLRCDPISGHDNLYWYRRVMGKEIKFLLHFVKESKQDESGMPNNRFLAERTGGTYSTLKVQPAELEDSGVYFCASTPFVSTEAFFGQGTRLTVV.

About this clone: This likely comes from a read error, as the CDR3 has no conserved phenylalanine or tryptophan at its end. V is TRBV27 and J is TRBJ1-2; maybe TRBD1 (5 bases). Germline CDR1 is MNHEY and CDR2 is SMNVEV (reference sequence). CDR3 length: 13 amino acids. Trimming removed 5 bases from V and 4 bases from J, with 11 bases in between. CDR3 DNA: TGTGCCAGCAGTCCCGGGGACCTCTATGGCTACACCCTC. This translates into CASSPGDLYGYTL.

The chain combines TRBV5-4 with TRBJ2-1; TRBD1 aligns across 10 bases. Germline values: CDR1 SGHNT, CDR2 YYREEE (reference sequence). CDR3 size: 15 residues. V lost 6 bases and J lost 4; bases outside the gene matches: 7. DNA of the CDR3: TGTGCCAGCACACCGGGACAGGGGCAATACAATGAGCAGTTCTTC. Protein: CASTPGQGQYNEQFF. Using reference TRBV5-4 and TRBJ2-1 for the parts outside the CDR3, the full variable domain is ETGVTQSPTHLIKTRGQQVTLRCSSQSGHNTVSWYQQALGQGPQFIFQYYREEENGRGNFPPRFSGLQFPNYSSELNVNALELDDSALYLCASTPGQGQYNEQFFGPGTRLTVL.

This clone was observed a few times. The gene calls are TRBV5-1 and TRBJ2-5; 8 nucleotides agree with TRBD2. Losses at the gene ends were 1 base for V and 2 bases for J; bases not matched to a gene: 7. Per germline, CDR1 SGHRS and CDR2 YFSETQ. CDR3 length: 16 residues. The CDR3 is CASSLIGGAPQETQYF. Here the CDR3 DNA reads TGCGCCAGCAGCTTGATCGGGGGGGCTCCACAAGAGACCCAGTACTTC.

The chain carries TRBV5-1 and TRBJ2-3, with TRBD2 matching 12 bases. Germline CDR1 is SGHRS and CDR2 is YFSETQ. The CDR3 spans 16 residues. V shed 4 bases and J 2 bases; nucleotides not matched to a gene: 5. The CDR3 DNA is TGCGCCAGCAGCCTCGGGACTAGCGGGCCCACAGATACGCAGTATTTT. Translating it yields CASSLGTSGPTDTQYF.

The rearrangement links TRBV28 to TRBJ2-7; D may be TRBD1 (6 bases). The CDR3 has 12 residues. Trimming stripped 8 bases from V and 4 bases from J, with 12 bases between. Germline loops: CDR1 MDHEN, CDR2 SYDVKM. The CDR3 is CASAAGVYEQYF. DNA of the CDR3: TGTGCCAGCGCCGCAGGGGTATACGAGCAGTACTTC.

The DNA for the CDR3 is TGTGCCAGCCTGCGGGACACCGGGGAGCTGTTTTTT. Translating gives CASLRDTGELFF. The chain links TRBV6-1 to TRBJ2-2; possible D gene TRBD2, 5 bases. Germline CDR1 reads MNHNS; CDR2 reads SASEGT. V was clipped by 8 bases and J by 3 bases, with 7 bases between them. CDR3 length equals 12 residues.

The rearrangement links TRBV27 to TRBJ2-1, with D unclear. CDR3 length equals 17 residues. V lost 5 bases to trimming and J lost 2 bases, with 19 bases between them. Germline assignment: CDR1 MNHEY and CDR2 SMNVEV (reference sequence). CDR3 nucleotide sequence: TGTGCCAGCAGTCCAATCGCCCCGACACGGACCTACAATGAGCAGTTCTTC. The encoded protein is CASSPIAPTRTYNEQFF.

CDR3 bases: TGTGCCAGCAGCTTCCCAGCGGGGGGAGTTCCAGATACGCAGTATTTT. Protein: CASSFPAGGVPDTQYF. The genes are TRBV11-2 and TRBJ2-3; 9 positions match TRBD2. Germline CDR1 is SGHAT and CDR2 is FQNNGV. The CDR3 totals 16 residues. V trimming: 3 bases; J trimming: 4 bases; junction bases outside the gene matches: 8.

The gene calls are TRBV5-1 and TRBJ2-1; a possible D gene is TRBD2 (5 bases). The CDR3 is 15 amino acids. Germline V gene data show CDR1 as SGHRS and CDR2 as YFSETQ. V lost 0 bases to trimming and J lost 3 bases, with 10 bases between them. CDR3 residues: CASSLEGRGYNEQFF. CDR3 sequence (DNA): TGCGCCAGCAGCTTGGAGGGCCGGGGCTACAATGAGCAGTTCTTC.

This chain uses TRBV14 with TRBJ1-6, with unresolved D. The germline CDR1 and CDR2 sequences are SGHDN and FVKESK. V dropped 1 base and J dropped 8 bases, with 12 bases sitting between them. The CDR3 covers 15 residues. The CDR3 DNA reads as TGTGCCAGCAGCCAAGTGAGACCTCTGCATTCACCCCTCCACTTT. It specifies CASSQVRPLHSPLHF.

The chain links TRBV6-5 to TRBJ1-5; 8 nucleotides line up with TRBD1. This CDR3 comprises 14 residues. V was clipped by 2 bases and J by 7 bases; unmatched bases: 4. Germline CDR1 and CDR2: MNHEY and SVGAGI. This CDR3 is CASSYQGAGQPQHF. As DNA, the CDR3 is TGTGCCAGCAGTTACCAGGGGGCCGGGCAGCCCCAGCATTTT.

The J gene is TRBJ2-5, the V gene TRBV5-1; 7 nucleotides line up with TRBD1. V lost 1 base to trimming and J lost 5 bases; unmatched junction nucleotides: 8. CDR1 and CDR2 (germline): SGHRS, YFSETQ. CDR3 length equals 15 residues. The CDR3 DNA sequence: TGCGCCAGCAGCTTGTCGCCAGGGGGTATGGAGACCCAGTACTTC. Encoded protein: CASSLSPGGMETQYF.

CDR3 residues: CAWAGQNQPQHF. The CDR3 coding sequence is TGTGCCTGGGCGGGACAGAATCAGCCCCAGCATTTT. The chain carries TRBV30 and TRBJ1-5; TRBD1 agrees at 7 bases. V shed 5 bases and J 4 bases; nucleotides not matched to a gene: 2. The CDR3 is 12 amino acids. Germline CDR1 and CDR2: GTSNPN and SVGIG (reference sequence).

The chain links TRBV29-1 to TRBJ2-2; unclear D gene. The V end lost 4 bases, the J end lost 0 bases, and 9 bases lay between the germline ends. This CDR3 is built from 14 residues. Per germline, CDR1 SQVTM and CDR2 ANQGSEA. The CDR3 bases are TGCAGCGTTGTTGCGGTAACGAACACCGGGGAGCTGTTTTTT. Its protein product is CSVVAVTNTGELFF.

As DNA, the CDR3 is TGTGCCACTGGGGAGGGGGCCCAGCATTTT. It yields the protein CATGEGAQHF. V and J are TRBV15 and TRBJ1-5, with a possible D match to TRBD1 (6 bases). Germline-derived CDR1 and CDR2 are LNHNV and YYDKDF (reference sequence). The germline V and J ends were trimmed by 9 bases and 11 bases, with 11 bases remaining between them. CDR3 length: 10 amino acids.

The CDR3: CASRTRTASTDTQYF. For the CDR3, the DNA is TGTGCCAGTAGAACCAGGACAGCAAGCACAGATACGCAGTATTTT. The V call is TRBV19, the J call TRBJ2-3, with D possibly TRBD1 on 6 matching bases. Between the trimmed V and J ends, which lost 6 bases and 0 bases, there was a span of 13 bases. The germline gives CDR1 LNHDA, CDR2 SQIVND (reference sequence). This CDR3 spans 15 amino acids.

The gene calls are TRBV11-2 and TRBJ2-1, with D hard to call. The CDR3 is made up of 10 amino acids. In germline, CDR1 is SGHAT, CDR2 FQNNGV. Trimming removed 9 bases at V and 10 bases at J, with 10 bases between. CDR3 coding DNA: TGTGCCAGTTTATGCGCCGAGCAGTTCTTC. Protein product: CASLCAEQFF.

This clone came up a few times. The chain uses TRBV2 and TRBJ2-1; D remains unclear. Trimming removed 5 bases from V and 2 bases from J, with 1 base in between. This CDR3 has 11 amino acids. Germline V gene sequence: CDR1 SNHLY, CDR2 FYNNEI. CDR3 amino acids: CASSPYNEQFF. CDR3 nucleotide sequence: TGTGCCAGCAGTCCCTACAATGAGCAGTTCTTC.

This chain joins TRBV7-2 and TRBJ1-1; 7 bases fit TRBD1. Germline trimming cut 5 bases from V and 4 bases from J; bases unmatched to any gene: 22. In germline, CDR1 is SGHTA, CDR2 FQGNSA. The CDR3 is 19 amino acids. The CDR3 region has the DNA TGTGCCAGCAGCACCGAAGGGGGACAGAAAACGATTCTGGGCACTGAAGCTTTCTTT. Amino acids: CASSTEGGQKTILGTEAFF.